The 23 T cell receptor beta chains in this list originate from one sample, sequenced in a study of patients and donors after allogeneic stem cell transplantation. TCRdb analysed the RT-PCR reads with MiXCR anew, one entry per CDR3 protein. Of under 550 distinct CDR3 sequences in the sample, 1.2% were seen once. Material: blood, either unsorted or a sorted T cell fraction (not recorded which). These TCRs come from a human donor who was either an allogeneic HSCT recipient or a stem cell or donor lymphocyte infusion donor (not recorded which). It is not recorded whose cells these are; they may come from a transplant donor.

By share of the sample, this clonotype is large (0.1 to 1%). The rearrangement joins TRBV29-1 to TRBJ1-1, with TRBD1 as a possible D gene (6 bases). Between the trimmed V and J ends, which lost 6 bases and 2 bases, there was a span of 10 bases. Germline lookup yields CDR1 SQVTM and CDR2 ANQGSEA. CDR3 length: 12 amino acids. CDR3 sequence: CSVQGANTEAFF. The CDR3 nucleotides read TGCAGCGTACAGGGAGCTAACACTGAAGCTTTCTTT.

Sample share makes this clonotype large (0.1 to 1%). The chain employs TRBV5-1 and TRBJ2-1; the D gene could be TRBD1 or TRBD2 (5 bases each). V lost 0 bases, J lost 6 bases, and 10 bases lay in between. Germline assignment: CDR1 SGHRS and CDR2 YFSETQ. This CDR3 region has 14 residues. Written as DNA, the CDR3 is TGCGCCAGCAGCTTGGGGGGGTCTGGCAATGAGCAGTTCTTC. Protein sequence: CASSLGGSGNEQFF.

By frequency in the sample, this clonotype is medium-sized. This rearrangement joins TRBV7-3 to TRBJ2-3; weak D call: TRBD2 (6 bases). Trimming cost V 2 bases and J 4 bases, with 10 bases left between them. This CDR3 spans 14 amino acids. Germline-derived CDR1 and CDR2 are SGHTA and FQGTGA. The CDR3 sequence: CASSLFPGADTQYF. For the CDR3, the DNA is TGTGCCAGCAGCTTATTTCCGGGGGCAGATACGCAGTATTTT.

By sample share, this clonotype is large. The rearrangement links TRBV7-9 to TRBJ2-3; TRBD2 is a possible D gene (5 bases). CDR3 length equals 17 residues. Between the trimmed V and J ends, which lost 5 bases and 0 bases, there was a span of 18 bases. The V gene's germline CDR1 is SEHNR and CDR2 FQNEAQ (reference sequence). CDR3 coding DNA: TGTGCCAGCAGCCCAACTGCACTAGGAACTAGCACAGATACGCAGTATTTT. This translates into CASSPTALGTSTDTQYF. The complete variable domain, with remaining parts taken from reference TRBV7-9 and TRBJ2-3, reads DTGVSQNPRHKITKRGQNVTFRCDPISEHNRLYWYRQTLGQGPEFLTYFQNEAQLEKSRLLSDRFSAERPKGSFSTLEIQRTEQGDSAMYLCASSPTALGTSTDTQYFGPGTRLTVL.

By proportion, this clonotype is medium-sized (0.01 to 0.1%). The chain links TRBV6-5 to TRBJ1-2; 7 bases fit TRBD1. Per the germline V gene, CDR1 is MNHEY and CDR2 is SVGAGI. The CDR3 runs to 13 residues. V gave up 2 bases and J gave up 7 bases; unmatched junction bases: 4. CDR3 sequence reads: CASSYGTAIGYTF. CDR3 nucleotides: TGTGCCAGCAGTTACGGGACAGCAATTGGCTACACCTTC.

This clonotype counts as medium-sized. J is TRBJ2-1 and V is TRBV4-2, with TRBD2 as a possible D gene (5 bases). Germline lookup yields CDR1 LGHNA and CDR2 YNFKEQ. V gave up 4 bases and J gave up 4 bases, with 11 bases separating them. CDR3 length: 14 residues. The CDR3: CASSRETLYNEQFF. The CDR3 DNA follows: TGTGCCAGCAGCCGGGAGACCCTGTACAATGAGCAGTTCTTC.

Sample share makes this clonotype medium-sized. The V and J genes are TRBV5-6 and TRBJ2-1; maybe TRBD2 (7 bases). Germline CDR1 SGHDT, CDR2 YYEEEE. This CDR3 region has 16 residues. With 0 bases removed from V and 2 bases from J, the gap between germline ends came to 12 bases. The CDR3 loop reads CASSLDRGATYNEQFF. In DNA form, the CDR3 reads TGTGCCAGCAGCTTGGATCGGGGGGCCACCTACAATGAGCAGTTCTTC.

In DNA form, the CDR3 reads TGTGCCATCAGTGAGGGTGGTGAGCAGTTCTTC. Amino acids: CAISEGGEQFF. The rearrangement links TRBV10-3 to TRBJ2-1, with D unclear. The ends were cut back, 2 bases at V and 9 bases at J, with 5 bases in the middle. This CDR3 region has 11 residues. CDR1 and CDR2 from the germline V gene are ENHRY and SYGVKD.

This clonotype is categorized as large. The CDR3 nucleotides read TGCAGTGCCCTTGATACCCTTAACAATGAGCAGTTCTTC. It encodes CSALDTLNNEQFF. The chain uses TRBV20-1 and TRBJ2-1; D ambiguous. From germline, CDR1 is DFQATT and CDR2 SNEGSKA (reference sequence). Trimming removed 6 bases at V and 5 bases at J, with 14 bases between. The CDR3 runs 13 residues.

By sample fraction, this clonotype is large (0.1 to 1%). The junction does not match germline at one end; this may be a read error. The genes are TRBV5-1 and TRBJ1-1; 10 bases are shared with TRBD1. CDR1 and CDR2 (germline): SGHRS, YFSETQ. CDR3 length equals 15 residues. For the CDR3, the DNA is TGCGCCAGCACCTTGGGGACAGGGGAGGTCACTGAAGCTTTCTTT. It encodes CASTLGTGEVTEAFF. The whole variable domain, remainder taken from reference TRBV5-1 and TRBJ1-1, is KAGVTQTPRYLIKTRGQQVTLSCSPISGHRSVSWYQQTPGQGLQFLFEYFSETQRNKGNFPGRFSGRQFSNSRSEMNVSTLELGDSALYLCASTLGTGEVTEAFFGQGTRLTVV.

By sample fraction, this clonotype is large. This chain uses TRBV7-6 with TRBJ2-1, with D perhaps TRBD1 (5 bases). Germline CDR1 SGHVS, CDR2 FNYEAQ. Trimming cost V 5 bases and J 6 bases, with 11 bases left between them. The CDR3 extends over 13 amino acids. CDR3 in amino acids: CASSQGSGNEQFF. In DNA, the CDR3 is TGTGCCAGCAGCCAGGGTTCCGGCAATGAGCAGTTCTTC.

Within the sample, this clonotype is medium-sized (0.01 to 0.1%). V and J are TRBV4-1 and TRBJ2-1; no reliable D call. This CDR3 comprises 14 residues. Trimming pared 0 bases from V and 6 bases from J, leaving 9 bases between. Germline CDR1 MGHRA, CDR2 YSYEKL. Here the CDR3 DNA reads TGCGCCAGCAGCCAAGAAGGTAGTCCCAATGAGCAGTTCTTC. Protein product: CASSQEGSPNEQFF.

Within the sample, this clonotype is large. V is TRBV7-2 and J is TRBJ2-3; D call uncertain. The CDR3 totals 15 residues. Trimming removed 5 bases from V and 5 bases from J, with 17 bases in between. From germline, CDR1 is SGHTA and CDR2 FQGNSA. The CDR3 DNA is TGTGCCAGCAGCCGATACAGTCCCCCCCAAGATACGCAGTATTTT. Amino acid sequence: CASSRYSPPQDTQYF.

By its share, this clonotype is medium-sized (0.01 to 0.1%). The J gene is TRBJ1-1, the V gene TRBV18; D gene unclear. Germline V lookup: CDR1 KGHSH, CDR2 LQKENI. This CDR3 region has 14 residues. Deletions cut 2 bases from V and 4 bases from J, with 11 bases between. The CDR3 reads CASSPEGRVTEAFF. CDR3 sequence (DNA): TGTGCCAGCTCACCAGAAGGAAGAGTCACTGAAGCTTTCTTT.

By sample share, this clonotype is medium-sized (0.01 to 0.1%). The chain has TRBV10-2 and TRBJ1-5, with TRBD1 as a possible D gene (5 bases). Trimming pared 2 bases from V and 0 bases from J, leaving 11 bases between. This CDR3 has 16 amino acids. The V gene's germline CDR1 is WSHSY and CDR2 SAAADI. The CDR3: CASSEAPGNSNQPQHF. CDR3 DNA sequence: TGCGCCAGCAGTGAGGCTCCAGGGAATAGCAATCAGCCCCAGCATTTT.

This clonotype is labeled large. V is TRBV7-9 and J is TRBJ2-6; a possible D gene is TRBD1 (5 bases). Germline V gene data show CDR1 as SEHNR and CDR2 as FQNEAQ (reference sequence). The CDR3 extends over 19 amino acids. V lost 4 bases, J lost 3 bases, and 22 bases lay in between. The DNA for the CDR3 is TGTGCCAGCAGCTCAATAGGTTCGGTCAGGGCGTATGGGGCCAACGTCCTGACTTTC. It is translated as CASSSIGSVRAYGANVLTF.

This clonotype is categorized as large. The rearrangement uses TRBV9 and TRBJ2-2; D unresolved. From germline, CDR1 is SGDLS and CDR2 YYNGEE. This CDR3 is 13 amino acids long. With 0 bases removed from V and 5 bases from J, the gap between germline ends came to 5 bases. The CDR3 loop reads CASSVGQTGELFF. For the CDR3, the DNA is TGTGCCAGCAGCGTAGGTCAGACCGGGGAGCTGTTTTTT.

This clonotype is large by share. The CDR3 is CASSRYIATTDTQYF. The CDR3 nucleotides read TGTGCCAGCAGCCGCTACATCGCCACCACAGATACGCAGTATTTT. The J gene is TRBJ2-3, the V gene TRBV14; D is unclear. The CDR3 consists of 15 residues. V lost 4 bases, J lost 2 bases, and 13 bases lay in between. Germline CDR1 is SGHDN and CDR2 is FVKESK.

By frequency in the sample, this clonotype is medium-sized (0.01 to 0.1%). The rearrangement joins TRBV5-6 to TRBJ2-7, with TRBD2 identical over 7 bases. This CDR3 spans 14 amino acids. The junction had 5 bases not matched to a gene; V was cut back by 0 bases and J by 5 bases. CDR1 and CDR2 (germline): SGHDT, YYEEEE. CDR3 protein: CASSLGLADHEQYF. The CDR3 DNA reads as TGTGCCAGCAGCTTGGGGCTAGCGGACCACGAGCAGTACTTC.

By share, this clonotype counts as medium-sized (0.01 to 0.1%). The chain recombines TRBV7-2 with TRBJ2-1; 11 nucleotides align to TRBD2. V shed 3 bases and J 8 bases; nucleotides not matched to a gene: 9. The CDR3 length is 16 residues. Germline V lookup: CDR1 SGHTA, CDR2 FQGNSA. The CDR3, as DNA: TGTGCCAGCAGCTTCGTTAGCGGGAGGGTGGCAGATGAGCAGTTCTTC. This translates into CASSFVSGRVADEQFF.

V and J are TRBV12-3 or TRBV12-4 and TRBJ2-2; unclear D gene. The CDR3 consists of 12 residues. V was pared by 4 bases and J by 7 bases, with 7 bases between. CDR3 sequence: CASSSASGELFF. Here the CDR3 DNA reads TGTGCCAGCAGTTCAGCTAGCGGGGAGCTGTTTTTT.

This clonotype is deemed medium-sized. The chain links TRBV7-9 to TRBJ2-1; the match to TRBD2 covers 12 bases. V dropped 8 bases and J dropped 10; count of bases not matched to a gene: 3. The CDR3 extends over 12 amino acids. Germline V lookup: CDR1 SEHNR, CDR2 FQNEAQ (reference sequence). The CDR3 here is CASLGLAGEQFF. The CDR3 nucleotides read TGTGCCAGCCTAGGACTAGCGGGGGAGCAGTTCTTC.

In this sample, this clonotype is large (0.1 to 1%). CDR3 DNA sequence: TGTGCCACCAGCAGCTCGGGACGCTCCTACGAGCAGTACTTC. Protein sequence: CATSSSGRSYEQYF. The chain couples TRBV15 to TRBJ2-7; either TRBD1 or TRBD2 may fit D (5 bases each). The germline CDR1 and CDR2 sequences are LNHNV and YYDKDF (reference sequence). The V end was cut by 3 bases, the J end by 0 bases, with 9 bases between. The length of the CDR3 is 14 residues.